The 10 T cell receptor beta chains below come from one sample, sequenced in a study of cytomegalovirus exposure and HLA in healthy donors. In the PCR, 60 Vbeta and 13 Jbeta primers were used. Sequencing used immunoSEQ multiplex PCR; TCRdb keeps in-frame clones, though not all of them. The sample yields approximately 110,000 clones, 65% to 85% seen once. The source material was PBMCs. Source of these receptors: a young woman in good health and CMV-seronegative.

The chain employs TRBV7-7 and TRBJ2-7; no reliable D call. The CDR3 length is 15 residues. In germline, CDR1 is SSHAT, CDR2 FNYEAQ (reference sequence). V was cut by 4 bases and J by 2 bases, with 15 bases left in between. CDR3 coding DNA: TGTGCCAGCAGCTGCAAACTACTGCTTACCTACGAGCAGTACGTC. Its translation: CASSCKLLLTYEQYV.

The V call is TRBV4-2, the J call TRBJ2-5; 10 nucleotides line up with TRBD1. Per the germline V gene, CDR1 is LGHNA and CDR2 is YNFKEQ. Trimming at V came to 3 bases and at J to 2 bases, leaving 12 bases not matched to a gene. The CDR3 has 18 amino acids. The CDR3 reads CASSQTYRDRGPQETQYF. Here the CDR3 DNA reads TGTGCCAGCAGCCAGACGTACCGGGACAGGGGCCCTCAAGAGACCCAGTACTTC.

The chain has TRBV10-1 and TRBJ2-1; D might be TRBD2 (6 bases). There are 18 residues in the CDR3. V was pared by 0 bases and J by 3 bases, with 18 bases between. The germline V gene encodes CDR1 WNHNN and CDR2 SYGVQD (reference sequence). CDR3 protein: CASSESPLGEVGYNEQFF. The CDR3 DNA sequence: TGCGCCAGCAGTGAGTCCCCTTTAGGGGAGGTGGGCTACAATGAGCAGTTCTTC.

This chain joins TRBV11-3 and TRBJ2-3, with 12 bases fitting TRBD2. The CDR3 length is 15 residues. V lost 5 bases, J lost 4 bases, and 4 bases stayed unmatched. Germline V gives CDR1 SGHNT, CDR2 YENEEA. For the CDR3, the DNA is TGTGCCAGCAGCCCGCTAGCGGGAGGGGCAGATACGCAGTATTTT. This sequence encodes CASSPLAGGADTQYF.

CDR3 region: CASKGARAFF. The CDR3, as DNA: TGTGCCAGTAAGGGAGCGAGGGCTTTCTTT. The chain joins TRBV19 to TRBJ1-1; D remains ambiguous. Germline V gene lookup returns CDR1 LNHDA and CDR2 SQIVND (reference sequence). The CDR3 runs to 10 residues. The V end was cut by 7 bases, the J end by 11 bases, with 11 bases between.

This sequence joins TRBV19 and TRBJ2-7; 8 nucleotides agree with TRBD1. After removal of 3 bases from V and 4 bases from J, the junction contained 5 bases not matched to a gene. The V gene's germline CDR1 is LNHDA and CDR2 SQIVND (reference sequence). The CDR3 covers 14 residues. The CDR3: CASSIGQGLYEQYF. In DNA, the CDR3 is TGTGCCAGTAGTATCGGACAGGGTTTGTACGAGCAGTACTTC. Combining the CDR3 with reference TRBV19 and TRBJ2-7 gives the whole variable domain DGGITQSPKYLFRKEGQNVTLSCEQNLNHDAMYWYRQDPGQGLRLIYYSQIVNDFQKGDIAEGYSVSREKKESFPLTVTSAQKNPTAFYLCASSIGQGLYEQYFGPGTRLTVT.

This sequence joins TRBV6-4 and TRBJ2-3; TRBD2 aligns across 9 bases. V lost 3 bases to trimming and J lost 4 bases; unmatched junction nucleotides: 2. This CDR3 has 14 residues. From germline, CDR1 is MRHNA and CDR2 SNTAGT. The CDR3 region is CASSERGGPDTQYF. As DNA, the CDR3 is TGTGCCAGCAGTGAGCGGGGGGGCCCAGATACGCAGTATTTT.

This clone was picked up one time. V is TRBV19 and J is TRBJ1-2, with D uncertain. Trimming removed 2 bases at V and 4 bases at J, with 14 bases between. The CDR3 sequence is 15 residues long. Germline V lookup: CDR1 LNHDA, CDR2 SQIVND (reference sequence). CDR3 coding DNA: TGTGCCAGTAGTATAAGTGGGCGCGAGGGCTATGGCTACACCTTC. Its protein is CASSISGREGYGYTF.

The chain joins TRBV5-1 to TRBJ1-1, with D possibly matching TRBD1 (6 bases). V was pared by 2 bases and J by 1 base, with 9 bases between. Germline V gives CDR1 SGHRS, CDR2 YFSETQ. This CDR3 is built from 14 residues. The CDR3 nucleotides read TGCGCCAGCAGCTTCGGGACACCGAACACTGAAGCTTTCTTT. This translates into CASSFGTPNTEAFF.

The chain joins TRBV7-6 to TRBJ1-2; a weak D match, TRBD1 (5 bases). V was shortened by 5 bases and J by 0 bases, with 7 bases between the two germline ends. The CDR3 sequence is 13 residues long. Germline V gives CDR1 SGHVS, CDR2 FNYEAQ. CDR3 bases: TGTGCCAGCAGCCCGGACACTAACTATGGCTACACCTTC. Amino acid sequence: CASSPDTNYGYTF.